This T cell receptor beta chain was captured by sequencing in a study of blood T cell repertoires in COVID-19. Turning to the study itself: Both acute and convalescent COVID-19 samples were obtained from the United States, Italy and Spain.

Authors' data handling: For nucleated cells, counts were estimated from reference gene primer amplification. TCRdb's copy holds only in-frame clones and misses some; the assay was immunoSEQ multiplex PCR. V and J calls and clone size are given by that table; D and trimming were obtained from the DNA. The table lists about 43,000 clones, about four fifths of them singletons, with less than 25% in the top ten. This clone was seen repeatedly, ten times or more. This receptor was taken from a woman aged 55-69 years with acute or convalescent COVID-19. The sequenced material came from peripheral blood.

CDR3: CAWNGAGGLTDTQYF. The CDR3 DNA sequence: TGTGCCTGGAATGGAGCGGGGGGTCTCACAGATACGCAGTATTTT. The chain links TRBV30 to TRBJ2-3, with 9 bases that match TRBD2. Germline lookup yields CDR1 GTSNPN and CDR2 SVGIG (reference sequence). Trimming cost V 4 bases and J 2 bases; bases outside gene matches: 7. The CDR3 consists of 15 residues.